What follows are 8 T cell receptor beta chains derived from one specimen sequenced in a study of CD8+CD57+ T cells in acquired aplastic anemia. Genomic DNA provided the template from which TCR beta VDJ and CDR3 profiles were obtained. One entry per CDR3 protein results from TCRdb running MiXCR on the reads. The sample includes over 250,000 distinct CDR3 sequences, 45% to 65% of them seen just once. Whoever was chosen for sequencing had shown CD8+CD57+ cell expansion by flow cytometry. Specimen: sorted CD4+, CD8+, or CD8+CD57+ T cells (not recorded which) from PBMCs. These TCRs come from a human donor with aplastic anemia.

This clonotype was counted between two and nine times. This sequence joins TRBV10-3 and TRBJ2-7; D not certain. CDR1 is ENHRY, CDR2 SYGVKD, per germline. The CDR3 contains 16 residues. With 4 bases removed from V and 2 bases from J, the gap between germline ends came to 18 bases. The CDR3 loop is CAISARVDGRTYEQYF. DNA for the CDR3: TGTGCCATCAGTGCTAGAGTAGACGGGCGCACCTACGAGCAGTACTTC.

The rearrangement uses TRBV7-9 and TRBJ2-3; 8 bases map to TRBD2. CDR3 size: 14 residues. Trimming removed 5 bases from V and 11 bases from J; junction bases left unmatched: 12. From germline, CDR1 is SEHNR and CDR2 FQNEAQ (reference sequence). In DNA, the CDR3 is TGTGCCAGCAGCAAGACTAGCGAGTACAATGAGCAGTATTTT. It translates to CASSKTSEYNEQYF.

To note about this clonotype: One end of the junction varies from germline; a read error may be responsible. This chain connects TRBV12-3 or TRBV12-4 to TRBJ2-7; 10 bases align to TRBD2. CDR3 length equals 15 residues. In DNA form, the CDR3 reads TGTGCCAGCAGTTGGGCTAGCGGGGGTGGCGGGGAGCTGTACTTC. Protein sequence: CASSWASGGGGELYF.

This clonotype was counted ten times or more. The V and J genes are TRBV24-1 and TRBJ2-5; D not resolved. The CDR3 runs to 12 residues. Germline V gives CDR1 KGHDR, CDR2 SFDVKD. V shed 8 bases and J shed 5 bases, with 11 bases lying between them. This CDR3 is CATMSPAETQYF. In DNA form, the CDR3 reads TGTGCCACCATGTCCCCCGCGGAGACCCAGTACTTC.

The V and J genes are TRBV2 and TRBJ2-5, with TRBD1 matching 8 bases. Germline V lookup: CDR1 SNHLY, CDR2 FYNNEI. This CDR3 contains 14 residues. V was clipped by 3 bases and J by 7 bases; unmatched bases: 7. CDR3 sequence (DNA): TGTGCCAGCAGTGAGCAGGGGGCCGTGGGGACCCAGTACTTC. Residues: CASSEQGAVGTQYF.

This clonotype was counted a single time. V is TRBV7-6 and J is TRBJ1-6; TRBD1 is a possible D gene (6 bases). Germline V gives CDR1 SGHVS, CDR2 FNYEAQ. This CDR3 has 18 amino acids. V was trimmed by 5 bases and J by 0 bases, leaving 17 bases between them. CDR3 loop: CASSPRDTPSSYNSPLHF. CDR3 bases: TGTGCCAGCAGCCCACGGGACACCCCGAGCTCCTATAATTCACCCCTCCACTTT.

The J gene is TRBJ2-7, the V gene TRBV19, with D possibly TRBD1 on 6 matching bases. V was trimmed by 5 bases and J by 2 bases, leaving 16 bases between them. The length of the CDR3 is 15 residues. Germline V gene lookup returns CDR1 LNHDA and CDR2 SQIVND (reference sequence). The CDR3 spells CASSPRQDPTYEQYF. The DNA for the CDR3 is TGTGCCAGTAGTCCCAGACAGGATCCAACCTACGAGCAGTACTTC.

The CDR3 sequence is CASSVDRQGAEETQYF. CDR3 bases: TGTGCCAGCAGCGTTGACCGACAGGGGGCCGAAGAGACCCAGTACTTC. The rearrangement uses TRBV7-9 and TRBJ2-5, with 10 bases aligning to TRBD1. The CDR3 is made up of 16 amino acids. With V trimmed by 5 bases and J by 3 bases, 9 bases remained unmatched. Germline V lookup: CDR1 SEHNR, CDR2 FQNEAQ (reference sequence).